This T cell receptor (beta chain) was observed in a study of vaccination effects on CD4 cells after COVID-19. Having been cultured for around ten days, the cells underwent CD4+ T cell isolation. The cohort was immunized with two doses of either the BNT162b2 or mRNA-1273 vaccine. CDR1 is SGHRS, CDR2 YFSETQ, per germline. The CDR3 totals 14 residues. The germline V and J ends were trimmed by 4 bases and 3 bases, with 13 bases remaining between them. This table comes from immunoSEQ multiplex PCR, and its TCRdb copy is limited to in-frame clones, with some not included. The repertoire holds about 66,000 clones, with around 74% as singletons. On this clone itself: Its antigen is not known.

The source is a human donor who received a COVID-19 vaccine. The V gene is TRBV5-1, the J gene TRBJ2-5, with D maybe TRBD1 (6 bases). This sample comprised CD4+ T cells from PBMCs cultured without peptide, obtained after COVID-19 vaccination. The CDR3 sequence: CASSPRGSEETQYF. In DNA form, the CDR3 reads TGCGCCAGCAGCCCGAGGGGGTCCGAAGAGACCCAGTACTTC.